This T cell receptor beta chain was captured in a study of CD8 T cells in ankylosing spondylitis. TCRdb processed the 5' RACE reads anew with MiXCR; each CDR3 protein has one entry. Altogether about 700,000 distinct CDR3 sequences are present, around 20% being singletons, with the ten largest covering 15% to 20%. Overall study results and limits: It appeared that ankylosing spondylitis blood was characterized by a TCR beta motif of roughly 8 highly homologous variants. Disease-linked clones were found to be CD8+ and relatively rare in peripheral blood.

V lost 7 bases and J 0 bases, leaving 10 bases between the germline ends. Germline-derived CDR1 and CDR2 are MNHNS and SASEGT. CDR3 length: 14 amino acids. Comments on this clonotype: Its antigen is not identified.

This sequence joins TRBV6-1 and TRBJ1-5; tentatively, D is TRBD1 (6 bases). This clonotype originated in a male donor with ankylosing spondylitis. Specimen: blood, either unsorted or a sorted T cell fraction (not recorded which). The CDR3 coding sequence is TGTGCCAGCATCATGACAGGTAGCAATCAGCCCCAGCATTTT. Encoded protein: CASIMTGSNQPQHF.